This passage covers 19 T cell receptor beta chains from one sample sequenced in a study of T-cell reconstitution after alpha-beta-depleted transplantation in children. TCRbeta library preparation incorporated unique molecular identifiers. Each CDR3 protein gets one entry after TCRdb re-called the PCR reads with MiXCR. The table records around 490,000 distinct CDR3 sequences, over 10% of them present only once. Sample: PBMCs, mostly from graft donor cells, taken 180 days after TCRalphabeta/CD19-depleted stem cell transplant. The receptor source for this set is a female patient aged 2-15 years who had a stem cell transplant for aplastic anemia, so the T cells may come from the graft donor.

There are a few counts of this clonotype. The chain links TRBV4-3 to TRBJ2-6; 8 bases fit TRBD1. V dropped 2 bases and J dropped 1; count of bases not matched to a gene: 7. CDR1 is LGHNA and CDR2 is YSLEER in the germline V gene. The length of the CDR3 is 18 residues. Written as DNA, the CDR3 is TGCGCCAGCAGCCAACCGGGACAGGAAAAATCTGGGGCCAACGTCCTGACTTTC. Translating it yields CASSQPGQEKSGANVLTF.

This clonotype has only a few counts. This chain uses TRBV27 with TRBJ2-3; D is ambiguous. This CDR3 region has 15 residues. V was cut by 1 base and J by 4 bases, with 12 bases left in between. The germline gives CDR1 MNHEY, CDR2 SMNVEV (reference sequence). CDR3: CASSLLVHRADTQYF. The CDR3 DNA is TGTGCCAGCAGTTTATTGGTACACCGGGCAGATACGCAGTATTTT.

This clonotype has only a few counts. Here the CDR3 DNA reads TGTGCCAGCAGTTTTTCGTGGGACTATAACAATGAGCAGTTCTTC. Its translation is CASSFSWDYNNEQFF. The chain carries TRBV12-3 or TRBV12-4 and TRBJ2-1; 7 bases agree with TRBD2. The CDR3 is 15 amino acids. V lost 3 bases, J lost 5 bases, and 7 bases stayed unmatched.

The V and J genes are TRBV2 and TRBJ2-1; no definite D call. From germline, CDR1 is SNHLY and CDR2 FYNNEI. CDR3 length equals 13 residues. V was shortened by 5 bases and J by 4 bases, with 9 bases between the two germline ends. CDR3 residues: CASSIAPYNEQFF. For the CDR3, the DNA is TGTGCCAGCAGTATTGCCCCTTACAATGAGCAGTTCTTC.

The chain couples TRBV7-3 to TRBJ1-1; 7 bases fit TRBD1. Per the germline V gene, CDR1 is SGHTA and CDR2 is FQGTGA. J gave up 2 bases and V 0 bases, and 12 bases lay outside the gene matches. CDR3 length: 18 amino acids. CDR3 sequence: CASSLTGGTDALNTEAFF. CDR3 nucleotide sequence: TGTGCCAGCAGCTTAACTGGAGGGACAGACGCCTTAAACACTGAAGCTTTCTTT.

This CDR3 is CASSKPSGSHNEQFF. CDR3 nucleotides: TGTGCCAGCAGCAAACCTAGCGGTAGCCACAATGAGCAGTTCTTC. This chain connects TRBV21-1 to TRBJ2-1; TRBD2, as called in the table, went unchecked against the DNA. TRBV21-1 is annotated as a pseudogene. The CDR3 loop spans 15 amino acids.

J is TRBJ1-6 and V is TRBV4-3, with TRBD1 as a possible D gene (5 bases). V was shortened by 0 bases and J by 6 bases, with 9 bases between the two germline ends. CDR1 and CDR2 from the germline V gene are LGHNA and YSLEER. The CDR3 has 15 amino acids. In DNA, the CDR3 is TGCGCCAGCAGCCAAGAACCGACAGCTAATTCACCCCTCCACTTT. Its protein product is CASSQEPTANSPLHF.

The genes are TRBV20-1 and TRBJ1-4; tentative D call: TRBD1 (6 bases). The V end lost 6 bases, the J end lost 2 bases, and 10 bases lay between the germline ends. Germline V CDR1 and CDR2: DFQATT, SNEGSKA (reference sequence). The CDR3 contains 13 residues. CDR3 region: CSAPGATNEKLFF. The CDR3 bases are TGCAGTGCGCCAGGGGCGACTAATGAAAAACTGTTTTTT.

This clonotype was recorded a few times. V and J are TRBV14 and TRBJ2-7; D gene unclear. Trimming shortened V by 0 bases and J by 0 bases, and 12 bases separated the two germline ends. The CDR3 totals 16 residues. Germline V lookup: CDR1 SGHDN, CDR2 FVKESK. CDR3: CASSQDTQELSYEQYV. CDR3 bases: TGTGCCAGCAGCCAAGATACCCAGGAACTCTCCTACGAGCAGTACGTC.

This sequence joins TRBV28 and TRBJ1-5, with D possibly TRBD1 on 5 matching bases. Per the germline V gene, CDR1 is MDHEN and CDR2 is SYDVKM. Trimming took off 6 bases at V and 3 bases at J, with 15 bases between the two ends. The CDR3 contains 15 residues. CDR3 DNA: TGTGCCAGCAGCCGCGGGGGTTACTTCAATCAGCCCCAGCATTTT. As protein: CASSRGGYFNQPQHF.

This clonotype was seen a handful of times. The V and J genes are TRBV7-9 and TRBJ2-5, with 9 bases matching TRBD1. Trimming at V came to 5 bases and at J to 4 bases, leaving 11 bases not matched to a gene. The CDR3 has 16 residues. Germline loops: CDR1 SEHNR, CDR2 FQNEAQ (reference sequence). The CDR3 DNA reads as TGTGCCAGCAGCCCCACCCGGGACAGGGTGGGAGAGACCCAGTACTTC. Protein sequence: CASSPTRDRVGETQYF.

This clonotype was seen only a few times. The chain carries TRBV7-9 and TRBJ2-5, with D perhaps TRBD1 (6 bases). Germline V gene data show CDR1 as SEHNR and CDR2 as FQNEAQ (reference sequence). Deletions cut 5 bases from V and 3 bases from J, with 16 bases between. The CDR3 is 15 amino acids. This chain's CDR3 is CASSSQQGPKETQYF. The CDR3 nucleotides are TGTGCCAGCAGCAGCCAACAGGGACCAAAAGAGACCCAGTACTTC.

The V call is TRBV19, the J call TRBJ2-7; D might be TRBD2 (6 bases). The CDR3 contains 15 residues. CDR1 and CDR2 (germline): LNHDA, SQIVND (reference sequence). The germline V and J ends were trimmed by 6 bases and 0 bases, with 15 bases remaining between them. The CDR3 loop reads CASRQGAGYSYEQYV. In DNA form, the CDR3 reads TGTGCCAGTAGACAAGGGGCGGGATACTCCTACGAGCAGTACGTC.

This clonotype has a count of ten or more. The CDR3 is CASTLTGISSPLHF. The CDR3 nucleotides are TGTGCCAGCACCTTAACAGGGATCAGCTCACCCCTCCACTTT. The chain carries TRBV12-3 or TRBV12-4 and TRBJ1-6; weak D call: TRBD1 (6 bases). This CDR3 contains 14 residues. V dropped 7 bases and J dropped 10 bases, with 17 bases sitting between them.

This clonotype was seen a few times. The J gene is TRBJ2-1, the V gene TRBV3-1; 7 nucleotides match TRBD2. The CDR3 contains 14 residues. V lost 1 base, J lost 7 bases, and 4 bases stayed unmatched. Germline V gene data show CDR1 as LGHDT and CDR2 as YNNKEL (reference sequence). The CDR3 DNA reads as TGTGCCAGCAGCCAAGTTCGGGGGGAAAATGAGCAGTTCTTC. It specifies CASSQVRGENEQFF.

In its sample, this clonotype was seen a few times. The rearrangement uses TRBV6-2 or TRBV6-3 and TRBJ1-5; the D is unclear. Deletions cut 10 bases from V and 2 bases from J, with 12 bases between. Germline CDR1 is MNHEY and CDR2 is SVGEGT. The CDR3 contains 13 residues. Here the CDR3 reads CATKDGGNQPQHF. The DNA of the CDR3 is TGTGCCACCAAGGACGGCGGCAATCAGCCCCAGCATTTT.

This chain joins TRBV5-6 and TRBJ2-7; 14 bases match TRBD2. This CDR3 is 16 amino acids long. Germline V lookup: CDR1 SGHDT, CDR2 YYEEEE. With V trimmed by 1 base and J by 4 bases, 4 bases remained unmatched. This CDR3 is CASSLFGTSGSYEQYF. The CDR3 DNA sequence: TGTGCCAGCAGCTTGTTCGGGACTAGCGGGAGTTACGAGCAGTACTTC.

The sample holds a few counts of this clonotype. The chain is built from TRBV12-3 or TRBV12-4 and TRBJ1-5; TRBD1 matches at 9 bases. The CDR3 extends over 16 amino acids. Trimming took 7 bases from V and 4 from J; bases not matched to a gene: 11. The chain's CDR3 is CASKKQGAKGNQPQHF. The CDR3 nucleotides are TGTGCCAGCAAAAAACAGGGGGCGAAGGGGAATCAGCCCCAGCATTTT.

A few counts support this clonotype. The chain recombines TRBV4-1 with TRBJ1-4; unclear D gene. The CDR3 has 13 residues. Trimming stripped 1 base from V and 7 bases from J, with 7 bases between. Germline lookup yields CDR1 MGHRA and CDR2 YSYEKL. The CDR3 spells CASSQAWIEKLFF. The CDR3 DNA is TGCGCCAGCAGCCAAGCCTGGATTGAAAAACTGTTTTTT.